These 8 T cell receptor beta chains came from one sample sequenced in a study of cytomegalovirus exposure and HLA in healthy donors. Both 60 Vbeta primers and 13 Jbeta primers went into the PCR. Profiled with immunoSEQ multiplex PCR; TCRdb holds only in-frame clones, not every one. The table includes roughly 90,000 clones, about 81% detected once. The sequenced sample was PBMCs. All receptors come from a man younger than 35 in good health and CMV-seronegative.

The chain carries TRBV27 and TRBJ2-7, with 14 bases lining up with TRBD2. V trimming: 6 bases; J trimming: 3 bases; junction bases outside the gene matches: 4. CDR3 length equals 15 residues. Germline V gene sequence: CDR1 MNHEY, CDR2 SMNVEV (reference sequence). CDR3 in DNA: TGTGCCAGCAGGGGGGGACTAGCGGGAGTCTACGAGCAGTACTTC. It encodes CASRGGLAGVYEQYF.

The chain joins TRBV7-2 to TRBJ1-2; no reliable D call. The germline CDR1 and CDR2 sequences are SGHTA and FQGNSA. Trimming took 2 bases from V and 1 from J, leaving 5 bases between them. The CDR3 runs 13 residues. The CDR3 DNA sequence: TGTGCCAGCAGCTTACAGGATAACTATGGCTACACCTTC. Amino acid sequence: CASSLQDNYGYTF. The full variable domain, with the rest looked up from reference TRBV7-2 and TRBJ1-2, is GAGVSQSPSNKVTEKGKDVELRCDPISGHTALYWYRQSLGQGLEFLIYFQGNSAPDKSGLPSDRFSAERTGGSVSTLTIQRTQQEDSAVYLCASSLQDNYGYTFGSGTRLTVV.

V usage is TRBV7-2 and J usage is TRBJ1-1, with no clear D. Germline-derived CDR1 and CDR2 are SGHTA and FQGNSA. The CDR3 extends over 13 amino acids. V was shortened by 2 bases and J by 2 bases, with 6 bases between the two germline ends. The CDR3 sequence: CASSLRGNTEAFF. The CDR3 DNA reads TGTGCCAGCAGCTTACGGGGAAACACTGAAGCTTTCTTT.

J is TRBJ2-1 and V is TRBV27; D may be TRBD2 (6 bases). Trimming left V 9 bases short and J 0 bases short, with 9 bases between. The CDR3 is 13 amino acids. In germline, CDR1 is MNHEY, CDR2 SMNVEV (reference sequence). The DNA for the CDR3 is TGTGCCAGTACGACTAGCTCCTACAATGAGCAGTTCTTC. It specifies CASTTSSYNEQFF.

This chain uses TRBV7-8 with TRBJ2-5; 8 bases are a match to TRBD1. The trim removed 5 bases at V and 1 base at J, leaving 3 bases unmatched. In germline, CDR1 is SGHVS, CDR2 FQNEAQ. CDR3 length equals 14 residues. CDR3 DNA: TGTGCCAGCAGCGAGGACAGGGTCCAAGAGACCCAGTACTTC. Its protein is CASSEDRVQETQYF.

This sequence joins TRBV5-1 and TRBJ1-2; D not resolved. The germline V gene has CDR1 SGHRS and CDR2 YFSETQ. The length of the CDR3 is 13 residues. V lost 2 bases and J lost 3, with 8 bases in between. The CDR3 here is CASSFDGDYGYTF. CDR3 sequence (DNA): TGCGCCAGCAGCTTCGACGGGGACTATGGCTACACCTTC.

This rearrangement joins TRBV27 to TRBJ1-1, with TRBD1 as a possible D gene (6 bases). Germline CDR1 reads MNHEY; CDR2 reads SMNVEV (reference sequence). Trimming took off 2 bases at V and 0 bases at J, with 25 bases between the two ends. The CDR3 length is 20 residues. CDR3 amino acids: CASSLGRGVVQSRVNTEAFF. The CDR3 DNA is TGTGCCAGCAGTTTAGGGAGGGGGGTGGTCCAGAGTAGAGTGAACACTGAAGCTTTCTTT.

V usage is TRBV28 and J usage is TRBJ1-6, with D possibly being TRBD1 (5 bases). Trimming removed 2 bases from V and 5 bases from J, with 7 bases in between. The CDR3 consists of 14 residues. Germline V lookup: CDR1 MDHEN, CDR2 SYDVKM. This CDR3 reads CASSLRGNNSPLHF. CDR3 DNA: TGTGCCAGCAGTTTACGGGGGAATAATTCACCCCTCCACTTT.